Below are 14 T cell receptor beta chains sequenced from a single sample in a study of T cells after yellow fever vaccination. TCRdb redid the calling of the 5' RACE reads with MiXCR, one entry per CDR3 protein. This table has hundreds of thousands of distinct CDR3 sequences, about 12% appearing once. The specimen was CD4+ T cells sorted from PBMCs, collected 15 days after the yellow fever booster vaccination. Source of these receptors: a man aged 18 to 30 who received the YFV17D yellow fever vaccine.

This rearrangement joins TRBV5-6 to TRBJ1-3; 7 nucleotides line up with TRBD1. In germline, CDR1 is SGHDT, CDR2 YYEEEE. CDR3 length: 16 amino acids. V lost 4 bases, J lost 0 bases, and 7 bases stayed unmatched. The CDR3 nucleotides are TGTGCCAGCAGCGGCCGAAGACAGGGCTCTGGAAACACCATATATTTT. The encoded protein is CASSGRRQGSGNTIYF. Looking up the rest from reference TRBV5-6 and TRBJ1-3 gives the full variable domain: DAGVTQSPTHLIKTRGQQVTLRCSPKSGHDTVSWYQQALGQGPQFIFQYYEEEERQRGNFPDRFSGHQFPNYSSELNVNALLLGDSALYLCASSGRRQGSGNTIYFGEGSWLTVV.

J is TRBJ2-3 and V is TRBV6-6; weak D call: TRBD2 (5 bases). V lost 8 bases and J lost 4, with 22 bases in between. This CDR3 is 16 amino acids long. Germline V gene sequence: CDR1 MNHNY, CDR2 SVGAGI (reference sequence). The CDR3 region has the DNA TGTGCCAGCCGATCCACACATGGAGGTCGGGCAGATACGCAGTATTTT. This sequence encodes CASRSTHGGRADTQYF.

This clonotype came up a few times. The CDR3 region is CATEQGSFTGELFF. The CDR3 region has the DNA TGTGCCACCGAGCAGGGGTCATTCACCGGGGAGCTGTTTTTT. The chain joins TRBV15 to TRBJ2-2, with D perhaps TRBD1 (6 bases). This CDR3 has 14 residues. Trimming stripped 8 bases from V and 4 bases from J, with 14 bases between. Germline V CDR1 and CDR2: LNHNV, YYDKDF (reference sequence). Using reference TRBV15 and TRBJ2-2 for the parts outside the CDR3, the full variable domain is DAMVIQNPRYQVTQFGKPVTLSCSQTLNHNVMYWYQQKSSQAPKLLFHYYDKDFNNEADTPDNFQSRRPNTSFCFLDIRSPGLGDTAMYLCATEQGSFTGELFFGEGSRLTVL.

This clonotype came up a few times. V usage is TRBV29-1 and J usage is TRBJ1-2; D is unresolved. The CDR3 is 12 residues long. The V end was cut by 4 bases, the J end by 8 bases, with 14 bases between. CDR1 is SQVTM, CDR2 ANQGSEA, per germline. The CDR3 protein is CSVVSQSRGYTF. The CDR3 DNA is TGCAGCGTTGTATCCCAGAGCAGGGGCTACACCTTC.

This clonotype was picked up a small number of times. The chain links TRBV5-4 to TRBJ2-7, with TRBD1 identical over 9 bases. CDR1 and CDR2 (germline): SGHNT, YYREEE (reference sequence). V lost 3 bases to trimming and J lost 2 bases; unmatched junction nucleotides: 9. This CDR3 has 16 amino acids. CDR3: CASSSPGQGITYEQYV. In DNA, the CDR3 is TGTGCCAGCAGCTCGCCGGGACAGGGTATTACCTACGAGCAGTACGTC.

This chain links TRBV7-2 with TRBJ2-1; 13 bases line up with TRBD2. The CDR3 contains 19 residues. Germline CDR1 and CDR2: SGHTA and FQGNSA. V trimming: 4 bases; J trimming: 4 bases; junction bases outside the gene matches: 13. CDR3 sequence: CASSSPQLGLAGTYNEQFF. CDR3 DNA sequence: TGTGCCAGCAGCTCGCCCCAGTTGGGACTAGCGGGGACATACAATGAGCAGTTCTTC.

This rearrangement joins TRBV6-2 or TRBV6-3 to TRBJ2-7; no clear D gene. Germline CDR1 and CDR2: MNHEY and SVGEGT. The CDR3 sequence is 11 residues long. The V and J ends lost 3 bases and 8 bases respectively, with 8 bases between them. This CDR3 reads CASSYGQKQYF. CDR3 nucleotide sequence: TGTGCCAGCAGTTATGGGCAAAAGCAGTACTTC.

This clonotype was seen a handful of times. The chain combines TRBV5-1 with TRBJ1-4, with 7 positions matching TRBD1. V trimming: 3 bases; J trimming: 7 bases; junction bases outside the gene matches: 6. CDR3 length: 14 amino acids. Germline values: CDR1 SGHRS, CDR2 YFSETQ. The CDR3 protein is CASSSGTVGEKLFF. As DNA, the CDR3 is TGCGCCAGCAGCTCCGGGACAGTCGGTGAAAAACTGTTTTTT. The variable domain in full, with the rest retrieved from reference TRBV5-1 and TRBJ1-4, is KAGVTQTPRYLIKTRGQQVTLSCSPISGHRSVSWYQQTPGQGLQFLFEYFSETQRNKGNFPGRFSGRQFSNSRSEMNVSTLELGDSALYLCASSSGTVGEKLFFGSGTQLSVL.

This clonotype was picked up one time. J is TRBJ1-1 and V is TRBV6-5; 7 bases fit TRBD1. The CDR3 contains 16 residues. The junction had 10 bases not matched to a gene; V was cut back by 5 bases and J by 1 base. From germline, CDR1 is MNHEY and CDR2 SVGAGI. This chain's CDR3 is CASSTRRTGQNTEAFF. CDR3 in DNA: TGTGCCAGCAGTACCCGGCGGACAGGACAGAACACTGAAGCTTTCTTT.

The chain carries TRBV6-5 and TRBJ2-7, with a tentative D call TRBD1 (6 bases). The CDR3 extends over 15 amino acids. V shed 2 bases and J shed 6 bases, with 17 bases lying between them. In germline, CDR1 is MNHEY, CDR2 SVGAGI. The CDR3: CASSYQAGVHPEQYF. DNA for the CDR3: TGTGCCAGCAGTTACCAGGCAGGGGTTCACCCCGAGCAGTACTTC.

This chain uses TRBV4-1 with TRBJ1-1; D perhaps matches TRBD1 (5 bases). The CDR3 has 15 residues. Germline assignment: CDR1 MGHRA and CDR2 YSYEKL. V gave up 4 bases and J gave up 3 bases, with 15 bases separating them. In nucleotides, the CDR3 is TGCGCCAGCAGCCGTCCAACGGGGGGGGACACTGAAGCTTTCTTT. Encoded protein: CASSRPTGGDTEAFF.

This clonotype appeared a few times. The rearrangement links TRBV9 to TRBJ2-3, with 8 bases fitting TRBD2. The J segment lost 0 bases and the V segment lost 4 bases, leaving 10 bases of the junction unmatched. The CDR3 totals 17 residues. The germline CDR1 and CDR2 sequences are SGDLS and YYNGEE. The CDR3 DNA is TGTGCCAGCAGCCCTAGGAGGGGGACTAGAAGCACAGATACGCAGTATTTT. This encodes CASSPRRGTRSTDTQYF.

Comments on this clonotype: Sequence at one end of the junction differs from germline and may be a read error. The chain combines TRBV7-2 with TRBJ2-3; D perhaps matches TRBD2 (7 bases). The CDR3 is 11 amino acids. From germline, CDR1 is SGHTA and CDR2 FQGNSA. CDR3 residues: CASSLAGGALF. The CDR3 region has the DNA TGTGCCAGCAGCTTAGCAGGGGGGGCTCTGTTT.

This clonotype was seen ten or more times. In DNA form, the CDR3 reads TGTGCCAGCAGCCAAGGGCAGGGGCCCGGGGAGCTGTTTTTT. Its protein is CASSQGQGPGELFF. The rearrangement links TRBV4-2 to TRBJ2-2, with D perhaps matching TRBD1 (6 bases). Trimming stripped 1 base from V and 6 bases from J, with 9 bases between. Per germline, CDR1 LGHNA and CDR2 YNFKEQ. The CDR3 contains 14 residues.